This T cell receptor (beta chain) was captured in a study of CD8 T cells in Susac syndrome (dated by TCRdb to 2018 to 2020). Describing the broader study: Repertoire sequencing was used to test whether CD8+ T cell activation and differentiation in Susac syndrome was antigen driven. The clonality of the CD8+ T cell repertoire was compared across 12 healthy donors, around 14 Susac syndrome patients and about 16 multiple sclerosis patients. Study-wide conclusions, independent of this receptor: The number of individuals in the TCR sequencing and HLA analysis was acknowledged as relatively small.

Per the germline V gene (reference sequence), DFQATT is the CDR1 and SNEGSKA is the CDR2. The germline ends are 6 bases apart after V is trimmed by 0 bases and J by 0 bases. From the cysteine up to the phenylalanine, the CDR3 has a length of 14 residues. The sequence is cut down to CDR3 DNA, 42 bases in frame from base 1. On this clonotype: The antigen this receptor binds is unknown. Base qualities are not at hand, and no much larger clone is one base apart.

Peripheral blood CD8+ and CD4+ T cells from healthy donors, Susac syndrome patients and multiple sclerosis patients were profiled by high-throughput TCR beta sequencing. The healthy donors served as controls matched for age and sex. Bulk CD8+ and CD4+ T cells were purified magnetically by negative isolation, whereas CD8+ TEMRA cells were enriched by FACS. Blood was collected in EDTA tubes and processed within 24 hours, with PBMCs isolated through density gradient centrifugation. PBMCs intended for TCR sequencing were cryopreserved in liquid nitrogen and were subsequently thawed in a 37 degrees C water bath. A purity of at least 90% was achieved for sorted or isolated CD4+, CD8+ and CD8+ TEMRA cells. RNA was extracted using the RNeasy kit, and roughly 0.45 to 1 microgram was reverse transcribed with random hexamers. The immunoSEQ multiplex PCR assay, which covers 54 Vbeta and 13 Jbeta segments, was used to amplify TCR beta CDR3 regions. PCR amplification bias was corrected using a synthetic template baseline for primer optimization and computational correction. Concerning the study's data processing: Reads were annotated to V, D and J genes according to IMGT and were analyzed with immunoSEQ Analyzer, with only productive sequences retained. Clonality was calculated as one minus the Shannon entropy normalized by log2 of the number of productive unique sequences. For each patient and control, public and private clones were evaluated within the 100 most prevalent clones. Susac-specific clones were defined as absent from healthy and MS cohorts, around 1,000 published viral clones and other ImmuneACCESS disease sequences. TCRdb redid the processing of the public reads, applying fastp at Q25 and MiXCR, and retained in-frame beta chains. Each record represents a unique CDR3 protein, reported with the most common genes and DNA among its rows. The V and J calls and clone size are TCRdb's, not the authors'. The sample has around 150,000 distinct CDR3 sequences on record, around 94% of them singletons. In total, the top ten clones hold over 0.25% of the sample.

Sequencing was done on a sample of CD8+ T cells from PBMCs. The chain is encoded by TRBV20-1 joined to TRBJ2-4; confidence is insufficient to name the D gene. This receptor was taken from a human donor in good health. CDR3 region: CSARDQIAKNIQYF. In nucleotide form, the sequence is TGCAGTGCTAGAGATCAGATAGCCAAAAACATTCAGTACTTC.